What follows are 22 T cell receptor beta chains derived from one specimen sequenced in a study of T-cell memory formation after mild COVID-19. Using its own MiXCR run on the 5' RACE reads, TCRdb lists one record per CDR3 protein. The data show roughly 600,000 distinct CDR3 sequences, approximately 19% seen once. Sequenced: PBMCs or a T cell subset sorted from them (not recorded which). Receptors originate from an adult woman who had mild COVID-19 (a few samples of this study predate the infection). Cell type and time point are not known.

This clonotype was counted a few times. CDR3 in DNA: TGCGCCAGCAGCCCCGGCGTTTTTGGACAGGGGTCCCACGAGCAGTACTTC. It specifies CASSPGVFGQGSHEQYF. The chain couples TRBV5-1 to TRBJ2-7, with 9 bases aligning to TRBD1. Germline V lookup: CDR1 SGHRS, CDR2 YFSETQ. J lost 5 bases, V lost 4 bases, and 16 bases had no gene match. This CDR3 contains 17 residues.

This clonotype was observed a few times. The chain employs TRBV12-3 or TRBV12-4 and TRBJ2-3; TRBD2 matches 11 bases. V shed 0 bases and J 0 bases; nucleotides not matched to a gene: 23. The CDR3 has 24 residues. The CDR3, as DNA: TGTGCCAGCAGTTTAGCGCGTGGGGCTAGCGGGGGGCTTATTTATATATCTAGCACAGATACGCAGTATTTT. Its translation is CASSLARGASGGLIYISSTDTQYF.

The chain combines TRBV18 with TRBJ2-7; TRBD2 aligns across 10 bases. V lost 6 bases and J lost 2; bases outside the gene matches: 7. The germline V gene encodes CDR1 KGHSH and CDR2 LQKENI. The CDR3 contains 15 residues. As DNA, the CDR3 is TGTGCCAGCTCCCCCGGGACTAGCGAAGCCTACGAGCAGTACTTC. Protein product: CASSPGTSEAYEQYF.

CDR3: CASRPTGGEVADTQYF. The CDR3 region has the DNA TGTGCCAGCAGACCAACGGGGGGAGAAGTTGCAGATACGCAGTATTTT. V usage is TRBV11-1 and J usage is TRBJ2-3, with TRBD2 matching 7 bases. The germline CDR1 and CDR2 sequences are SGHAT and FQDESV (reference sequence). The CDR3 sequence is 16 residues long. V gave up 6 bases and J gave up 4 bases; unmatched junction bases: 13.

The chain has TRBV9 and TRBJ1-2; D is ambiguous. CDR3 length: 16 residues. The V gene lost 4 bases and the J gene lost 6 bases, with 22 bases spanning the gap. From germline, CDR1 is SGDLS and CDR2 YYNGEE. The CDR3 sequence: CASSTRAAPRWDGYTF. CDR3 in DNA: TGTGCCAGCAGCACCCGGGCCGCTCCTCGCTGGGATGGCTACACCTTC.

This clonotype was counted between two and nine times. The genes are TRBV6-5 and TRBJ2-7; 10 positions agree with TRBD2. Trimming cost V 5 bases and J 6 bases; bases outside gene matches: 10. The germline V gene has CDR1 MNHEY and CDR2 SVGAGI. This CDR3 region has 15 residues. CDR3 DNA sequence: TGTGCCAGCAGTAAACCGGGACTAGCGTTCATCGAGCAGTACTTC. This gives the protein CASSKPGLAFIEQYF.

In its sample, this clonotype was seen a few times. The V gene is TRBV9, the J gene TRBJ2-3; 11 positions match TRBD2. From germline, CDR1 is SGDLS and CDR2 YYNGEE. The V and J ends lost 0 bases and 3 bases, in that order; junction bases with no gene match: 12. This CDR3 contains 19 residues. The CDR3 loop reads CASSVEDSGGATGTDTQYF. CDR3 nucleotide sequence: TGTGCCAGCAGCGTAGAGGATAGCGGGGGGGCGACAGGGACAGATACGCAGTATTTT.

This chain joins TRBV29-1 and TRBJ1-1; D gene unclear. V lost 0 bases to trimming and J lost 0 bases, with 5 bases between them. Germline values: CDR1 SQVTM, CDR2 ANQGSEA. CDR3 length: 13 residues. The DNA of the CDR3 is TGCAGCGTTGAAGATGGTCTGAACACTGAAGCTTTCTTT. It encodes CSVEDGLNTEAFF.

This clonotype was seen more than once but under ten times. The chain combines TRBV12-3 or TRBV12-4 with TRBJ2-1; perhaps TRBD2 as D (6 bases). The CDR3 totals 12 residues. V was cut by 4 bases and J by 14 bases, with 15 bases left in between. The CDR3 is CASSYTGTHKFF. Here the CDR3 DNA reads TGTGCCAGCAGTTATACCGGGACTCATAAGTTCTTC.

This clonotype appeared a few times. The gene calls are TRBV4-2 and TRBJ2-7, with a possible D match to TRBD1 (6 bases). The V and J ends lost 3 bases and 6 bases respectively, with 12 bases between them. Germline CDR1 reads LGHNA; CDR2 reads YNFKEQ. CDR3 length: 13 residues. The CDR3 DNA follows: TGTGCCAGCAGCCACAACAGGGATGGCGAGCAGTACTTC. This translates into CASSHNRDGEQYF.

This clonotype appeared a few times. The chain combines TRBV7-8 with TRBJ1-5, with D possibly being TRBD1 (6 bases). CDR1 is SGHVS, CDR2 FQNEAQ, per germline. V was shortened by 1 base and J by 1 base, with 11 bases between the two germline ends. The CDR3 has 16 amino acids. CDR3 residues: CASSLVGGLSNQPQHF. CDR3 bases: TGTGCCAGCAGCTTAGTGGGGGGGCTAAGCAATCAGCCCCAGCATTTT.

This chain connects TRBV9 to TRBJ2-7, with 7 bases identical to TRBD1. Germline V gene data show CDR1 as SGDLS and CDR2 as YYNGEE. CDR3 length: 14 residues. The V and J ends lost 0 bases and 3 bases, in that order; junction bases with no gene match: 3. CDR3 nucleotides: TGTGCCAGCAGCGTAGCGACAGGGAACTACGAGCAGTACTTC. Translation gives CASSVATGNYEQYF.

This clonotype was picked up a small number of times. V usage is TRBV6-2 or TRBV6-3 and J usage is TRBJ1-1; D possibly corresponds to TRBD1 (5 bases). From germline, CDR1 is MNHEY and CDR2 SVGEGT. V lost 5 bases, J lost 0 bases, and 13 bases lay in between. The CDR3 has 15 residues. The CDR3 spells CASSNQGNLNTEAFF. CDR3 sequence (DNA): TGTGCCAGCAGTAATCAGGGAAACCTGAACACTGAAGCTTTCTTT.

This clonotype turned up a few times. V is TRBV12-3 or TRBV12-4 and J is TRBJ2-1; 15 positions agree with TRBD2. V was pared by 6 bases and J by 9 bases, with 9 bases of the junction left unmatched. This CDR3 comprises 16 residues. The CDR3 DNA sequence: TGTGCCAGCAGATTCTGGACTAGCGGGAGGGGTAGTGAGCAGTTCTTC. Residues: CASRFWTSGRGSEQFF.

This clonotype was seen many times. V and J are TRBV7-2 and TRBJ1-1, with 8 bases that match TRBD1. The CDR3 extends over 14 amino acids. CDR1 SGHTA and CDR2 FQGNSA come from the germline V gene. After removal of 2 bases from V and 5 bases from J, the junction contained 4 bases not matched to a gene. The CDR3 protein is CASSLQGARTEAFF. In nucleotides, the CDR3 is TGTGCCAGCAGCTTACAGGGGGCTAGGACTGAAGCTTTCTTT.

The V gene is TRBV18, the J gene TRBJ1-5; 10 bases line up with TRBD1. The CDR3 is made up of 18 amino acids. Germline values: CDR1 KGHSH, CDR2 LQKENI. With V trimmed by 2 bases and J by 5 bases, 12 bases remained unmatched. In DNA form, the CDR3 reads TGTGCCAGCTCACCATCCCGGGACAGGGGTCTGGTGGATCAGCCCCAGCATTTT. Amino acid sequence: CASSPSRDRGLVDQPQHF.

This clonotype has a handful of counts. The CDR3 DNA reads TGTGCCAGCAGCGTAGGAGACGGTGGTCGGGAGCAGTACTTC. It specifies CASSVGDGGREQYF. The gene calls are TRBV9 and TRBJ2-7, with D unclear. The CDR3 sequence is 14 residues long. V was pared by 0 bases and J by 7 bases, with 14 bases between. The V gene's germline CDR1 is SGDLS and CDR2 YYNGEE.

The chain joins TRBV6-5 to TRBJ2-7, with 10 bases matching TRBD1. This CDR3 region has 19 residues. Trimming at V came to 0 bases and at J to 4 bases, leaving 15 bases not matched to a gene. Germline V gene data show CDR1 as MNHEY and CDR2 as SVGAGI. The CDR3 protein is CASSYSMRRSGTGAYEQYF. The CDR3 DNA reads TGTGCCAGCAGTTACTCGATGCGGCGTAGCGGGACAGGGGCGTACGAGCAGTACTTC.

Only a few counts were recorded for this clonotype. CDR3 amino acids: CASSVAGHYSEQYF. Written as DNA, the CDR3 is TGTGCCAGCAGCGTAGCGGGTCACTACTCCGAGCAGTACTTC. This chain uses TRBV9 with TRBJ2-7; D unclear. CDR1 is SGDLS and CDR2 is YYNGEE in the germline V gene. This CDR3 spans 14 amino acids. Trimming left V 0 bases short and J 6 bases short, with 13 bases between. Looking up the rest from reference TRBV9 and TRBJ2-7 gives the full variable domain: DSGVTQTPKHLITATGQRVTLRCSPRSGDLSVYWYQQSLDQGLQFLIQYYNGEERAKGNILERFSAQQFPDLHSELNLSSLELGDSALYFCASSVAGHYSEQYFGPGTRLTVT.

This clonotype came up many times. The CDR3 region is CASRPYSGSMYEQYF. The CDR3 coding sequence is TGTGCCAGCAGACCTTATAGCGGGAGTATGTACGAGCAGTACTTC. This chain connects TRBV7-6 to TRBJ2-7, with 9 bases aligning to TRBD2. The CDR3 contains 15 residues. J lost 4 bases, V lost 6 bases, and 10 bases had no gene match. Germline V gene data show CDR1 as SGHVS and CDR2 as FNYEAQ. Supplemented by reference TRBV7-6 and TRBJ2-7, the full variable domain reads GAGVSQSPRYKVTKRGQDVALRCDPISGHVSLYWYRQALGQGPEFLTYFNYEAQQDKSGLPNDRFSAERPEGSISTLTIQRTEQRDSAMYRCASRPYSGSMYEQYFGPGTRLTVT.

The V gene is TRBV13, the J gene TRBJ1-5; TRBD1 matches 10 bases. V lost 2 bases to trimming and J lost 5 bases; unmatched junction nucleotides: 3. The CDR3 consists of 15 residues. Germline V gene data show CDR1 as PRHDT and CDR2 as FYEKMQ (reference sequence). CDR3 sequence (DNA): TGTGCCAGCAGCTTACAAGGGACAGGGGATCAGCCCCAGCATTTT. Translation: CASSLQGTGDQPQHF.

In this sample, this clonotype turned up a few times. This chain connects TRBV9 to TRBJ1-4; D is uncertain. The CDR3 is 14 residues long. The V end lost 0 bases, the J end lost 6 bases, and 9 bases lay between the germline ends. Per the germline V gene, CDR1 is SGDLS and CDR2 is YYNGEE. CDR3: CASSVGQRYEKLFF. CDR3 nucleotides: TGTGCCAGCAGCGTAGGGCAGAGGTATGAAAAACTGTTTTTT.